The 20 T cell receptor beta chains below come from one sample, sequenced in a study of CD8 T cells in Susac syndrome (dated by TCRdb to the late 2010s). Libraries were prepared through the immunoSEQ multiplex PCR assay. RNA was extracted using the RNeasy kit, and roughly 0.5 to 1 ug of the RNA was reverse transcribed with random hexamers. Through fastp at Q25 and MiXCR, TCRdb rebuilt clones from the public reads, retaining in-frame beta chains. Here each entry gathers all rows of one CDR3 protein and keeps the most common genes and DNA. The sample records about 130,000 distinct CDR3 sequences, about 93% of which are singletons. The ten most abundant clones make up approximately 0.2% of the sample. The sample comprised CD8+ T cells from PBMCs. All receptors come from a human donor with Susac syndrome.

The chain recombines TRBV20-1 with TRBJ2-7; TRBD2 matches at 10 bases. The CDR3 extends over 14 amino acids. Germline V gene data show CDR1 as DFQATT and CDR2 as SNEGSKA (reference sequence). V lost 3 bases, J lost 5 bases, and 7 bases stayed unmatched. CDR3 DNA sequence: TGCAGTGCTAGGGCGGCTAGCGGGAGCAACGAGCAGTACTTC. Encoded protein: CSARAASGSNEQYF.

V usage is TRBV20-1 and J usage is TRBJ2-1; no firm D call. The CDR3 contains 17 residues. Looked up from germline, CDR1 is DFQATT and CDR2 is SNEGSKA (reference sequence). The CDR3 here is CNGEGPTKSSSYNEQFF. Here the CDR3 DNA reads TGCAATGGGGAAGGGCCCACTAAATCGAGCTCCTACAATGAGCAGTTCTTC.

J is TRBJ1-2 and V is TRBV13, with 7 positions matching TRBD1. There are 14 residues in the CDR3. Trimming removed 4 bases from V and 7 bases from J; junction bases left unmatched: 9. Germline lookup yields CDR1 PRHDT and CDR2 FYEKMQ (reference sequence). Here the CDR3 reads CASSSLDREVGYTF. For the CDR3, the DNA is TGTGCCAGCAGCTCCCTCGACAGGGAGGTTGGCTACACCTTC.

The chain employs TRBV9 and TRBJ2-7; tentative D call: TRBD2 (6 bases). The CDR3 runs 15 residues. Germline assignment: CDR1 SGDLS and CDR2 YYNGEE. The ends were cut back, 0 bases at V and 6 bases at J, with 16 bases in the middle. The CDR3 DNA sequence: TGTGCCAGCAGCGTAGCGGCAGGAGGGGTTAGCGAGCAGTACTTC. This gives the protein CASSVAAGGVSEQYF.

This chain joins TRBV4-3 and TRBJ2-3; 14 positions agree with TRBD2. CDR3 size: 19 residues. Germline loops: CDR1 LGHNA, CDR2 YSLEER. The trim removed 0 bases at V and 6 bases at J, leaving 11 bases unmatched. The CDR3 nucleotides are TGCGCCAGCAGCCAAGAGTCGGTCCGACTAGCGGGAGGGGTGGATACGCAGTATTTT. Protein: CASSQESVRLAGGVDTQYF.

This clonotype showed up just a few times. The chain employs TRBV6-2 or TRBV6-3 and TRBJ2-1, with TRBD2 identical over 7 bases. V dropped 2 bases and J dropped 8; count of bases not matched to a gene: 12. Germline CDR1 reads MNHEY; CDR2 reads SVGEGT. The CDR3 has 16 residues. CDR3 region: CASSYVDSGRVYEQFF. CDR3 in DNA: TGTGCCAGCAGTTACGTGGATAGCGGGCGAGTTTATGAGCAGTTCTTC.

CDR3: CAWSPSSILLEQYF. The CDR3 DNA follows: TGTGCCTGGAGCCCCTCCTCCATTCTACTCGAGCAGTACTTC. This chain uses TRBV30 with TRBJ2-7; no firm D call. CDR1 is GTSNPN and CDR2 is SVGIG in the germline V gene (reference sequence). Deletions cut 3 bases from V and 6 bases from J, with 18 bases between. The CDR3 has 14 amino acids. The full variable domain, rest sourced from reference TRBV30 and TRBJ2-7, is SQTIHQWPATLVQPVGSPLSLECTVEGTSNPNLYWYRQAAGRGLQLLFYSVGIGQISSEVPQNLSASRPQDRQFILSSKKLLLSDSGFYLCAWSPSSILLEQYFGPGTRLTVT.

The chain is built from TRBV2 and TRBJ1-1, with a possible D match to TRBD1 (6 bases). Per the germline V gene, CDR1 is SNHLY and CDR2 is FYNNEI. The CDR3 covers 15 residues. The V end was cut by 0 bases, the J end by 2 bases, with 10 bases between. CDR3 amino acids: CASSEARQVNTEAFF. CDR3 DNA: TGTGCCAGCAGTGAAGCGCGACAGGTTAACACTGAAGCTTTCTTT.

The V gene is TRBV12-3 or TRBV12-4, the J gene TRBJ1-2, with TRBD1 matching 10 bases. The CDR3 has 15 residues. Germline trimming cut 0 bases from V and 3 bases from J; bases unmatched to any gene: 1. DNA for the CDR3: TGTGCCAGCAGTTTAGCGACAGGGGGCTACTATGGCTACACCTTC. Its protein product is CASSLATGGYYGYTF.

V usage is TRBV5-6 and J usage is TRBJ1-3; D gene ambiguous. The V gene lost 2 bases and the J gene lost 0 bases, with 6 bases spanning the gap. This CDR3 has 14 residues. The germline gives CDR1 SGHDT, CDR2 YYEEEE. The CDR3 bases are TGTGCCAGCAGCTTCGTGGACTCTGGAAACACCATATATTTT. Protein product: CASSFVDSGNTIYF.

The V gene is TRBV5-6, the J gene TRBJ2-3, with D possibly being TRBD1 (5 bases). Trimming pared 6 bases from V and 0 bases from J, leaving 20 bases between. The CDR3 loop spans 17 amino acids. Germline CDR1 and CDR2: SGHDT and YYEEEE. The CDR3 DNA reads TGTGCCAGCACCTCAGACAGAGGAACTTCTAGCACAGATACGCAGTATTTT. Protein: CASTSDRGTSSTDTQYF. The full variable domain, its missing parts supplied by reference TRBV5-6 and TRBJ2-3, is DAGVTQSPTHLIKTRGQQVTLRCSPKSGHDTVSWYQQALGQGPQFIFQYYEEEERQRGNFPDRFSGHQFPNYSSELNVNALLLGDSALYLCASTSDRGTSSTDTQYFGPGTRLTVL.

The chain combines TRBV4-1 with TRBJ1-1; no clear D gene. The CDR3 consists of 14 residues. Germline V gene data show CDR1 as MGHRA and CDR2 as YSYEKL. V dropped 1 base and J dropped 1 base, with 7 bases sitting between them. CDR3 loop: CASSQANGNTEAFF. The CDR3 bases are TGCGCCAGCAGCCAAGCAAATGGGAACACTGAAGCTTTCTTT.

The chain recombines TRBV7-3 with TRBJ2-3, with 10 bases lining up with TRBD1. The germline gives CDR1 SGHTA, CDR2 FQGTGA. The V and J ends lost 5 bases and 5 bases, in that order; junction bases with no gene match: 7. The CDR3 has 15 amino acids. The CDR3 coding sequence is TGTGCCAGCAGCCCCGGACAGGGGGGTATAGATACGCAGTATTTT. This codes for CASSPGQGGIDTQYF.

There are a few counts of this clonotype. The chain links TRBV18 to TRBJ2-2; D remains unclear. Germline assignment: CDR1 KGHSH and CDR2 LQKENI. V lost 3 bases to trimming and J lost 7 bases, with 3 bases between them. This CDR3 region has 11 residues. The CDR3 sequence is CASSPSGELFF. Written as DNA, the CDR3 is TGTGCCAGCTCACCGAGCGGGGAGCTGTTTTTT. Combining the CDR3 with reference TRBV18 and TRBJ2-2 gives the whole variable domain NAGVMQNPRHLVRRRGQEARLRCSPMKGHSHVYWYRQLPEEGLKFMVYLQKENIIDESGMPKERFSAEFPKEGPSILRIQQVVRGDSAAYFCASSPSGELFFGEGSRLTVL.

The chain uses TRBV5-5 and TRBJ1-2; tentative D call: TRBD1 (6 bases). The V end lost 4 bases, the J end lost 2 bases, and 12 bases lay between the germline ends. The CDR3 contains 14 residues. Germline V gives CDR1 SGHKS, CDR2 YYEKEE (reference sequence). CDR3 sequence: CASSVTGTNYGYTF. CDR3 sequence (DNA): TGTGCCAGCAGCGTGACCGGGACAAACTATGGCTACACCTTC. The complete variable domain, with remaining parts taken from reference TRBV5-5 and TRBJ1-2, reads DAGVTQSPTHLIKTRGQQVTLRCSPISGHKSVSWYQQVLGQGPQFIFQYYEKEERGRGNFPDRFSARQFPNYSSELNVNALLLGDSALYLCASSVTGTNYGYTFGSGTRLTVV.

The chain has TRBV12-5 and TRBJ2-7, with TRBD1 identical over 8 bases. Germline CDR1 LGHNT, CDR2 FRNRAP. The CDR3 covers 13 residues. The V and J ends lost 6 bases and 1 base, in that order; junction bases with no gene match: 2. CDR3 protein: CASGGDRSYEQYF. CDR3 bases: TGTGCTAGTGGGGGGGACAGGTCCTACGAGCAGTACTTC.

The rearrangement joins TRBV20-1 to TRBJ1-1, with a possible D match to TRBD1 (5 bases). The germline V and J ends were trimmed by 0 bases and 10 bases, with 15 bases remaining between them. The CDR3 is made up of 13 amino acids. Germline assignment: CDR1 DFQATT and CDR2 SNEGSKA (reference sequence). CDR3 amino acids: CSARDLSAGLAFF. The DNA of the CDR3 is TGCAGTGCTAGAGATCTTTCCGCGGGACTAGCTTTCTTT.

The rearrangement uses TRBV7-3 and TRBJ2-3; D is possibly TRBD2 (7 bases). The CDR3 length is 15 residues. Germline CDR1 SGHTA, CDR2 FQGTGA. V lost 5 bases and J lost 1, with 13 bases in between. The CDR3 loop is CASSVTGRGTDTQYF. DNA of the CDR3: TGTGCCAGCAGCGTTACAGGGAGGGGCACAGATACGCAGTATTTT.

The chain combines TRBV11-1 with TRBJ1-2; D is perhaps TRBD1 (5 bases). V was clipped by 1 base and J by 4 bases, with 10 bases between them. The CDR3 is made up of 14 amino acids. The germline V gene encodes CDR1 SGHAT and CDR2 FQDESV (reference sequence). CDR3 DNA sequence: TGTGCCAGCAGCTTAGATGACAGTCTCTATGGCTACACCTTC. The encoded protein is CASSLDDSLYGYTF.

V usage is TRBV20-1 and J usage is TRBJ2-1; 8 bases align to TRBD2. Germline loops: CDR1 DFQATT, CDR2 SNEGSKA (reference sequence). Germline trimming cut 1 base from V and 3 bases from J; bases unmatched to any gene: 5. The CDR3 is 15 residues long. The CDR3 spells CSARAVGTSYNEQFF. CDR3 DNA: TGCAGTGCTAGAGCCGTCGGGACTAGCTACAATGAGCAGTTCTTC.